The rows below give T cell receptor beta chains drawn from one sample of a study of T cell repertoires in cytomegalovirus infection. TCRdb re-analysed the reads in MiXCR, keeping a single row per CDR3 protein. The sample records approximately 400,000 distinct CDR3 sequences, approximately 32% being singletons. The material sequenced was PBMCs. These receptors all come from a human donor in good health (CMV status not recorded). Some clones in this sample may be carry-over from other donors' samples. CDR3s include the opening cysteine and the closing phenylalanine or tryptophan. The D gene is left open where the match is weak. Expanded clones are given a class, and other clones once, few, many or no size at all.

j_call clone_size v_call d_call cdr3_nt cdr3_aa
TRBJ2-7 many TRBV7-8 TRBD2 TGTGCCAGCAACCCCAGCGGGAGGGGTTCCTACGAGCAGTACTTC CASNPSGRGSYEQYF
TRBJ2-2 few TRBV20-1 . TGCAGTGCTAGAGACATCCGGGAGAACACCGGGGAGCTGTTTTTT CSARDIRENTGELFF
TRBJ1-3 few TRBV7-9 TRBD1 TGTGCCAGCAGCTTTCCGGGACAGATCTCTGGAAACACCATATATTTT CASSFPGQISGNTIYF
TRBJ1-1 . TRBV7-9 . TGTGCCAGCAGCTTAGCAGGTGCTGAAGCTTTCTTT CASSLAGAEAFF
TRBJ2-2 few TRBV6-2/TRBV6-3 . TGTGCCAGCATTGGCCCGGACGCCTGGTCCGGGGAGCTGTTTTTT CASIGPDAWSGELFF
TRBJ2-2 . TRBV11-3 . TGTGCCAGCAGCCTCCGACAAGGCGCGAACCCCGGGGAGCTGTTTTTT CASSLRQGANPGELFF
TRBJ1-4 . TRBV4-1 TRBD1 TGCGCCAGCAGCTACCCCGGGACAGGGAATAGGGTGTTTTTT CASSYPGTGNRVFF
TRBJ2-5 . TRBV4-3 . TGCGCCAGCAGCCAAGCTGTCCAGGGTGGGGAGACCCAGTACTTC CASSQAVQGGETQYF
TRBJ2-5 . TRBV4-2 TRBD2 TGTGCCAGCAGCCGCACGGGCGGGGGTCCTCAGACCCAGTACTTC CASSRTGGGPQTQYF
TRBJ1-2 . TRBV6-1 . TGTGCCAGCAGCCTAGGGCCCTCCCCGTGGGACTATGGCTACACCTTC CASSLGPSPWDYGYTF
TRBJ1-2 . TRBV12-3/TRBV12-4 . TGTGCCAGCATGGGTCTTGGGGGAGGCTACACCTTC CASMGLGGGYTF
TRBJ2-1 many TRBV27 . TGTGCCAGCCAACCCGCGAGCTCCTACAATGAGCAGTTCTTC CASQPASSYNEQFF
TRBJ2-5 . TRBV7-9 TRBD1 TGTGCCAGCAGCCCGGGACAGGGGGACCAAGAGACCCAGTACTTC CASSPGQGDQETQYF
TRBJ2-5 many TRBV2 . TGTGCCAGCAGTAGGCGGATCGCGATTTTTGGGACCCAGTACTTC CASSRRIAIFGTQYF
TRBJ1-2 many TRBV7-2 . TGTGCCAGCAGACCCGGACCGCCTAACTATGGCTACACCTTC CASRPGPPNYGYTF
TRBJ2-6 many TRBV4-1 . TGCGCCAGCAGCCAATCTGGGGCCAACGTCCTGACTTTC CASSQSGANVLTF
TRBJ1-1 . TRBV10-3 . TGTGCCATCAGTGAGTCGATTAGTGAAGCTTTCTTT CAISESISEAFF
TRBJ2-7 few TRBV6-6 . TGTGCCAGCAGCCCGGACACCCCTCCGGTGATCTACGAGCAGTACTTC CASSPDTPPVIYEQYF
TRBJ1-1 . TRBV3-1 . TGTGCCAGCAGCCGGTCTAGGGGAGGGGGAAACACTGAAGCTTTATTT CASSRSRGGGNTEALF
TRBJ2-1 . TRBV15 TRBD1 TGTGCCACCAGCAGGGGTACCGGGACAGGTATGAATGAGCAGTTCTTC CATSRGTGTGMNEQFF
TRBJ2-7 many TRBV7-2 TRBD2 TGTGCCAGCAGCTTGACTAGCAACAGCAACGAGCAGTACTTC CASSLTSNSNEQYF
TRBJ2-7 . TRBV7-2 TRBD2 TGTGCCAGCAGCCGAAGGATAGCGGGGGCCCTAGGCTACGAGCAGTACTTC CASSRRIAGALGYEQYF
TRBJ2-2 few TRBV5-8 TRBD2 TGTGCCAGCAGCCTGGGGACTAGCGGGGGCAACACCGGGGAGCTGTTTTTT CASSLGTSGGNTGELFF
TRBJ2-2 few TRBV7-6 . TGTGCCAGCAGCCCCACACCGGGACATTCCACCGGGGAGCTGTTTTTT CASSPTPGHSTGELFF
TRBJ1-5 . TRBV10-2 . TGCGCCAGCAGACAGGGAACTTATAGCAATCAGCCCCAGCATTTT CASRQGTYSNQPQHF
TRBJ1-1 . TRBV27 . TGTGCCAGCAGTTTAAATGGGGCAGGGCACGAGAACACTGAAGCTTTCTTT CASSLNGAGHENTEAFF
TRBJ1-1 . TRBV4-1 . TGCGCCAGCAGCCAAAATTCAGGGATTAGAAAGAACACTGAAGCTTTCTTT CASSQNSGIRKNTEAFF
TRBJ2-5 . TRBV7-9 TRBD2 TGTGCCAGCAGCTTAGTTGGGACTAGCGGGTACCAAGAGACCCAGTACTTC CASSLVGTSGYQETQYF
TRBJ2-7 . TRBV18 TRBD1 TGTGCCAGCTCACCACAGGGACAGGGCCCCTCCAGGGAGTACTTC CASSPQGQGPSREYF
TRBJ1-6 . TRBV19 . TGTGCCAGTAACACAGCGAGGGGAAATTCACCCCTCCACTTT CASNTARGNSPLHF
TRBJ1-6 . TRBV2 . TGTGCCAGCAACCCGCGGACAGCGAGCTCCTATAATTCACCCCTCCACTTT CASNPRTASSYNSPLHF
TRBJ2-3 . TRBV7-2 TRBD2 TGTGCCTCCAGTCCGATAGCGGGGGGGGCAGGGGGGGATACGCAGTATTTT CASSPIAGGAGGDTQYF
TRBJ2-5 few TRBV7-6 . TGTGCCAGCAGCCCCCCCGACCGGATGTACTTC CASSPPDRMYF
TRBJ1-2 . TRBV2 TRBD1 TGTGCCAGCAGTGATAGGGGACAGGGAGATGGCTACACCTTC CASSDRGQGDGYTF
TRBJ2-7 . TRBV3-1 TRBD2 TGTGCCAGCAGCTCAAGGTCGAGCGGGGGAATCTACGAGCAGTACTTC CASSSRSSGGIYEQYF
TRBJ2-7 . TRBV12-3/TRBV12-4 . TGTGCCAGCAGTTTGGTCCTATCTTACGAGCAGTACTTC CASSLVLSYEQYF
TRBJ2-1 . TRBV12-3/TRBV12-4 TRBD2 TGTGCCAGCAGTCCTAGCGGGGGGTACTACAATGAGCAGTTCTTC CASSPSGGYYNEQFF
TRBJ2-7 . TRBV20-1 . TGCAGTGCTAACCCACAGAGGGTCTACGAGCAGTACTTC CSANPQRVYEQYF
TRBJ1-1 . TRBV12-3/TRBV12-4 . TGTGCCAGCAGTTTGTCGGTCGCCGCTTTCTTT CASSLSVAAFF
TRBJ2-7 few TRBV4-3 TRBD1 TGCGCCAGCAGCCAAGATATAGAAGTGGGGACAGAATTCTACGAGCAGTACTTC CASSQDIEVGTEFYEQYF